One and the same sample provided the 3 T cell receptor beta chains below, sequenced in a study of CD8 T cells in ankylosing spondylitis. From the 5' RACE reads, TCRdb called clonotypes with MiXCR, one entry per CDR3 protein. Here the sample spans some 200,000 distinct CDR3 sequences, roughly 12% being singletons. Sequences were obtained from blood, either unsorted or a sorted T cell fraction (not recorded which). Receptors originate from a male donor with ankylosing spondylitis or in good health (not recorded which).

Note on this clonotype: A much larger clone is a single base away; this may be a read error. CDR3 bases: TGTGCCAGCAGCCACCCACTAGACCCCACAGATACGCAGTATTTT. The encoded protein is CASSHPLDPTDTQYF. V is TRBV4-2 and J is TRBJ2-3; TRBD2 might be the D (5 bases). Between the trimmed V and J ends, which lost 3 bases and 2 bases, there was a span of 12 bases. This CDR3 is built from 15 residues. Germline V CDR1 and CDR2: LGHNA, YNFKEQ.

The rearrangement uses TRBV7-9 and TRBJ2-3; TRBD2 agrees at 10 bases. The junction had 9 bases not matched to a gene; V was cut back by 4 bases and J by 5 bases. CDR3 length: 16 amino acids. The germline V gene has CDR1 SEHNR and CDR2 FQNEAQ (reference sequence). The CDR3 protein is CASSYSGGMWQDTQYF. CDR3 sequence (DNA): TGTGCCAGCAGCTATAGCGGGGGGATGTGGCAAGATACGCAGTATTTT. Full variable domain (rest looked up from reference TRBV7-9 and TRBJ2-3): DTGVSQNPRHKITKRGQNVTFRCDPISEHNRLYWYRQTLGQGPEFLTYFQNEAQLEKSRLLSDRFSAERPKGSFSTLEIQRTEQGDSAMYLCASSYSGGMWQDTQYFGPGTRLTVL.

The V gene is TRBV2, the J gene TRBJ2-1, with D tentatively TRBD1 or TRBD2 (5 bases each). The V end was cut by 6 bases, the J end by 5 bases, with 23 bases between. CDR1 and CDR2 (germline): SNHLY, FYNNEI. The CDR3 loop spans 17 amino acids. The CDR3 region is CASRVGTLPLLDNEQFF. CDR3 DNA: TGTGCCAGCAGGGTAGGGACCCTCCCCCTACTGGACAATGAGCAGTTCTTC.